The 21 T cell receptor beta chains below come from one sample, sequenced in a study of blood T cell repertoires in COVID-19. TCRdb's copy holds only in-frame clones and misses some; the assay was immunoSEQ multiplex PCR. The sample lists roughly 260,000 clones; approximately 90% were seen once. Sequences were obtained from peripheral blood. These receptor sequences come from a woman aged 40-49 years with acute or convalescent COVID-19.

This clone was observed once. This chain uses TRBV24-1 with TRBJ1-2, with D possibly TRBD1 on 6 matching bases. The CDR3 spans 16 residues. V dropped 3 bases and J dropped 2 bases, with 15 bases sitting between them. Looked up from germline, CDR1 is KGHDR and CDR2 is SFDVKD. The DNA for the CDR3 is TGTGCCACCAGTGATCCTGCTGACAGGACGAACTATGGCTACACCTTC. This codes for CATSDPADRTNYGYTF.

This CDR3 reads CATRDRWGTEAFF. CDR3 nucleotide sequence: TGTGCCACCAGGGACAGGTGGGGCACTGAAGCTTTCTTT. The chain employs TRBV24-1 and TRBJ1-1; 7 positions agree with TRBD1. CDR3 length: 13 residues. The germline V gene has CDR1 KGHDR and CDR2 SFDVKD. V dropped 7 bases and J dropped 4; count of bases not matched to a gene: 5.

J is TRBJ2-1 and V is TRBV18; 12 positions match TRBD1. V gave up 0 bases and J gave up 8 bases; unmatched junction bases: 11. Germline-derived CDR1 and CDR2 are KGHSH and LQKENI. The CDR3 runs 18 residues. The CDR3, as DNA: TGTGCCAGCTCACCACCGGTGACGGGGACAGGGGGCGCGGATGAGCAGTTCTTC. Translation gives CASSPPVTGTGGADEQFF.

The rearrangement links TRBV9 to TRBJ2-3; possible D gene TRBD2, 5 bases. This CDR3 is built from 14 residues. CDR1 SGDLS and CDR2 YYNGEE come from the germline V gene. The V gene lost 0 bases and the J gene lost 4 bases, with 9 bases spanning the gap. The CDR3 here is CASSVGRGSDTQYF. Here the CDR3 DNA reads TGTGCCAGCAGCGTAGGCCGGGGATCAGATACGCAGTATTTT.

The rearrangement joins TRBV25-1 to TRBJ1-2; the D gene is possibly TRBD1 (6 bases). The CDR3 covers 14 residues. The germline V gene encodes CDR1 MGHDK and CDR2 SYGVNS. V lost 2 bases and J 4 bases, leaving 11 bases between the germline ends. CDR3 protein: CASSETTGPYGYTF. CDR3 coding DNA: TGTGCCAGCAGTGAAACGACAGGACCCTATGGCTACACCTTC.

V and J are TRBV30 and TRBJ2-1, with D uncertain. V was clipped by 3 bases and J by 2 bases, with 11 bases between them. The germline V gene has CDR1 GTSNPN and CDR2 SVGIG (reference sequence). This CDR3 is 14 amino acids long. The CDR3 reads CAWRSPGPYNEQFF. The DNA of the CDR3 is TGTGCCTGGAGGAGTCCTGGGCCCTACAATGAGCAGTTCTTC.

The CDR3 DNA is TGCGCCAGCAGCCAAGAACTAGCGGGGCAAGAGACCCAGTACTTC. It specifies CASSQELAGQETQYF. The genes are TRBV4-1 and TRBJ2-5, with 10 bases that match TRBD2. Germline loops: CDR1 MGHRA, CDR2 YSYEKL. This CDR3 is 15 amino acids long. Trimming took 0 bases from V and 2 from J; bases not matched to a gene: 0.

The J gene is TRBJ1-3, the V gene TRBV3-1 (or the pseudogene TRBV3-2); the match to TRBD1 covers 9 bases. After removal of 2 bases from V and 2 bases from J, the junction contained 1 base not matched to a gene. There are 15 residues in the CDR3. Germline lookup yields CDR1 LGHDT and CDR2 YNNKEL (reference sequence). The DNA of the CDR3 is TGTGCCAGCAGCCAAACAGGGGGCGCTGGAAACACCATATATTTT. Its translation is CASSQTGGAGNTIYF.

V and J are TRBV10-3 and TRBJ2-7; perhaps TRBD2 as D (6 bases). The CDR3 totals 13 residues. V dropped 4 bases and J dropped 5 bases, with 12 bases sitting between them. Per the germline V gene, CDR1 is ENHRY and CDR2 is SYGVKD. The CDR3 reads CAISVGGANEQYV. CDR3 coding DNA: TGTGCCATCAGTGTTGGCGGGGCCAACGAGCAGTACGTC.

J is TRBJ2-1 and V is TRBV5-4; the match to TRBD2 covers 9 bases. This CDR3 has 14 amino acids. The V gene's germline CDR1 is SGHNT and CDR2 YYREEE (reference sequence). V shed 6 bases, J shed 4 bases, and the junction held 5 bases outside the gene matches. The CDR3 nucleotides are TGTGCCAGCACCCAAGCGGGGGGTTACAATGAGCAGTTCTTC. It translates to CASTQAGGYNEQFF.

The chain joins TRBV4-1 to TRBJ1-1; weak D call: TRBD1 (5 bases). The CDR3 runs 13 residues. With 4 bases removed from V and 6 bases from J, the gap between germline ends came to 12 bases. Germline CDR1 is MGHRA and CDR2 is YSYEKL. CDR3 coding DNA: TGCGCCAGCAGCCTTTCAGGGATGGCTGAAGCTTTCTTT. Translation gives CASSLSGMAEAFF.

A single count supports this clone. This sequence joins TRBV5-5 and TRBJ1-3; 7 nucleotides line up with TRBD1. Per the germline V gene, CDR1 is SGHKS and CDR2 is YYEKEE (reference sequence). The CDR3 is 13 amino acids. The ends lost 3 bases at V and 5 bases at J; junction bases unmatched: 2. The CDR3 reads CASSSQGRNTIYF. The CDR3 bases are TGTGCCAGCAGCTCACAGGGGCGAAACACCATATATTTT.

This clone was found once. The chain combines TRBV15 with TRBJ1-5; a possible D gene is TRBD1 (5 bases). CDR1 and CDR2 (germline): LNHNV, YYDKDF (reference sequence). Trimming shortened V by 1 base and J by 2 bases, and 9 bases separated the two germline ends. This CDR3 contains 15 residues. As DNA, the CDR3 is TGTGCCACCAGCAGAGCAGGGATTCGCAATCAGCCCCAGCATTTT. Its translation: CATSRAGIRNQPQHF.

The rearrangement uses TRBV7-3 and TRBJ2-2, with unresolved D. Trimming took 1 base from V and 2 from J, leaving 11 bases between them. The germline gives CDR1 SGHTA, CDR2 FQGTGA. The CDR3 has 16 residues. This CDR3 is CASSLISTRNTGELFF. The CDR3 coding sequence is TGTGCCAGCAGCTTAATTTCAACAAGAAACACCGGGGAGCTGTTTTTT. The whole variable domain, remainder taken from reference TRBV7-3 and TRBJ2-2, is GAGVSQTPSNKVTEKGKYVELRCDPISGHTALYWYRQSLGQGPEFLIYFQGTGAADDSGLPNDRFFAVRPEGSVSTLKIQRTERGDSAVYLCASSLISTRNTGELFFGEGSRLTVL.

To note about this clone: Just one base apart from a much larger clone, this may be a read error. The genes are TRBV2 and TRBJ1-2; maybe TRBD1 (5 bases). The CDR3 runs 12 residues. V was clipped by 6 bases and J by 2 bases, with 7 bases between them. Looked up from germline, CDR1 is SNHLY and CDR2 is FYNNEI. The CDR3 loop is CASRGGNYGYTF. For the CDR3, the DNA is TGTGCCAGCAGGGGGGGAAACTATGGCTACACCTTC.

The CDR3 region is CASSLVGTDTQYF. The DNA of the CDR3 is TGCGCCAGCAGCCTCGTAGGCACAGATACGCAGTATTTT. The gene calls are TRBV5-1 and TRBJ2-3, with D unresolved. The CDR3 has 13 residues. V was clipped by 4 bases and J by 1 base, with 7 bases between them. The V gene's germline CDR1 is SGHRS and CDR2 YFSETQ.

The chain couples TRBV6-5 to TRBJ2-3; TRBD1 aligns across 10 bases. The CDR3 spans 14 residues. After removal of 6 bases from V and 6 bases from J, the junction contained 6 bases not matched to a gene. Germline V CDR1 and CDR2: MNHEY, SVGAGI. CDR3 loop: CASRSGTGEDTQYF. CDR3 nucleotide sequence: TGTGCCAGCAGATCCGGGACAGGGGAGGATACGCAGTATTTT.

The chain uses TRBV5-6 and TRBJ2-3; 7 bases agree with TRBD1. This CDR3 has 15 residues. The germline gives CDR1 SGHDT, CDR2 YYEEEE. Losses at the gene ends were 2 bases for V and 1 base for J; bases not matched to a gene: 4. The CDR3 reads CASSFWTGRTDTQYF. CDR3 DNA: TGTGCCAGCAGCTTCTGGACAGGTCGCACAGATACGCAGTATTTT. Based on the CDR3 plus reference TRBV5-6 and TRBJ2-3, the full variable domain is DAGVTQSPTHLIKTRGQQVTLRCSPKSGHDTVSWYQQALGQGPQFIFQYYEEEERQRGNFPDRFSGHQFPNYSSELNVNALLLGDSALYLCASSFWTGRTDTQYFGPGTRLTVL.

The chain recombines TRBV19 with TRBJ1-3, with 8 bases matching TRBD1. The CDR3 totals 14 residues. CDR1 and CDR2 from the germline V gene are LNHDA and SQIVND (reference sequence). V was clipped by 11 bases and J by 0 bases; unmatched bases: 6. DNA of the CDR3: TGTGCCTCAGGACAGGGAAACTCTGGAAACACCATATATTTT. Encoded protein: CASGQGNSGNTIYF.

This clone was counted a single time. The rearrangement uses TRBV29-1 and TRBJ1-2; the match to TRBD1 covers 7 bases. The CDR3 length is 14 residues. V gave up 0 bases and J gave up 4 bases; unmatched junction bases: 5. Germline CDR1 reads SQVTM; CDR2 reads ANQGSEA. CDR3 loop: CSVEDPTGAYGYTF. The DNA of the CDR3 is TGCAGCGTTGAAGACCCTACAGGGGCCTATGGCTACACCTTC.

The chain carries TRBV11-2 and TRBJ1-6; D perhaps matches TRBD1 (5 bases). Trimming took 6 bases from V and 8 from J, leaving 11 bases between them. Germline-derived CDR1 and CDR2 are SGHAT and FQNNGV. The CDR3 has 13 amino acids. Written as DNA, the CDR3 is TGTGCCAGCAGTTCTGCAGGGTATTCACCCCTCCACTTT. Encoded protein: CASSSAGYSPLHF.